Shown below are 6 T cell receptor beta chains from a single sample sequenced in a study of monozygotic twins with inflammatory bowel disease (dated by TCRdb to between 2019 and 2020). The library was generated by 5' RACE. The sequencer was an Illumina HiSeq 2500. Each CDR3 protein sequence appears as one entry after TCRdb reprocessed the reads, and no DNA is included. The sample's records list 80,000 or so distinct CDR3 sequences. Together, the top ten hold 7.4% of the sample. Material for sequencing was blood. These receptor sequences come from a human donor with ulcerative colitis or Crohn's disease, or a healthy co-twin of an affected twin (not recorded which).

V and J are TRBV2 and TRBJ1-2. This CDR3 spans 16 amino acids. CDR1 and CDR2 from the germline V gene are SNHLY and FYNNEI. This CDR3 is CASSENGQITPYGYTF.

V gene TRBV6-5 combines with J gene TRBJ1-1; the TRBD1 assignment by TCRdb is unverifiable without DNA. Looked up from germline, CDR1 is MNHEY and CDR2 is SVGAGI. There are 13 residues in the CDR3. CDR3 sequence: CASNEGAWGQAFF.

The chain has TRBV5-1 and TRBJ1-1. The CDR3 spans 15 residues. CDR1 SGHRS and CDR2 YFSETQ come from the germline V gene. CDR3 in amino acids: CASSLVRLTDTEAFF.

The genes are TRBV6-1 and TRBJ2-2; TCRdb gives TRBD1 as the D gene, but with no DNA this cannot be confirmed. This CDR3 comprises 15 residues. Germline lookup yields CDR1 MNHNS and CDR2 SASEGT. This chain's CDR3 is CASSAGDRYTGELFF.

The chain couples TRBV11-2 to TRBJ1-1; the D call from TCRdb, TRBD1, cannot be confirmed without DNA. Germline values: CDR1 SGHAT, CDR2 FQNNGV. CDR3 size: 14 residues. The CDR3 region is CASSHGQGYAEAFF.

The chain recombines TRBV5-1 with TRBJ2-1; TCRdb returns TRBD1, unconfirmable since there is no DNA. Germline CDR1 SGHRS, CDR2 YFSETQ. This CDR3 contains 17 residues. CDR3 residues: CASSLGVDGRGSNEQFF. Full variable domain (missing parts from reference TRBV5-1 and TRBJ2-1): KAGVTQTPRYLIKTRGQQVTLSCSPISGHRSVSWYQQTPGQGLQFLFEYFSETQRNKGNFPGRFSGRQFSNSRSEMNVSTLELGDSALYLCASSLGVDGRGSNEQFFGPGTRLTVL.